What follows describes a single T cell receptor (beta chain). Source study methods: For nucleated cells, counts were estimated from reference gene primer amplification. Produced via immunoSEQ multiplex PCR; TCRdb's table is partial and in-frame only. That table is the source of V, J and clone size, and D and trimming were worked out from the DNA. In the table there are 43,000 or so clones, 83% of which are singletons. The sample belongs to a study of blood T cell repertoires in COVID-19. Turning to the study itself: From the United States, Italy and Spain came samples of acute and convalescent COVID-19. Sample material is recorded as cDNA or gDNA derived from T cells, B-cell-depleted T cells, or PBMCs.

V was trimmed by 0 bases and J by 4 bases, leaving 7 bases between them. Germline-derived CDR1 and CDR2 are SGHTS and YDEGEE. The CDR3 has 13 residues. V usage is TRBV5-8 and J usage is TRBJ1-1, with D unresolved. The TCR comes from a man aged 60-69 years with active COVID-19. Sequenced material: peripheral blood. The CDR3 spells CASSLALFTEAFF. The CDR3 DNA reads as TGTGCCAGCAGCTTGGCTCTGTTCACTGAAGCTTTCTTT.